This T cell receptor (beta chain) derives from a study of T cells after yellow fever vaccination. Notes on the study in general: Only a minor proportion of clonotypes was detected across both CD4 and CD8 compartments. Post-booster reappearance was seen for most primary-vaccination clones (around 96% CD4, 88% CD8).

To note about this clonotype: Antigen unknown.

5'RACE template switching added a universal primer site and UMIs to TCR cDNA. TCRdb analysed the 5' RACE reads with MiXCR anew, one entry per CDR3 protein. The sample has over 110,000 distinct CDR3 sequences, 6.5% to 8.5% seen once. This CDR3 comprises 14 residues. Deletions cut 6 bases from V and 3 bases from J, with 16 bases between. Germline V CDR1 and CDR2: DFQATT, SNEGSKA (reference sequence). The material was CD4+ T cells sorted from PBMCs, obtained 5 days after the yellow fever booster vaccination. The source of this sequence is a man between 25 and 39 years old who received the YFV17D yellow fever vaccine. The chain carries TRBV20-1 and TRBJ2-3; D is undetermined. The CDR3 reads CSAWTATRTDTQYF. Here the CDR3 DNA reads TGCAGTGCGTGGACGGCTACACGAACAGATACGCAGTATTTT.